The 20 T cell receptor beta chains below were found in one sample sequenced in a study of T cell repertoires in cytomegalovirus infection. TCRdb re-analysed the reads in MiXCR, keeping a single row per CDR3 protein. The sample lists 100,000 to 150,000 distinct CDR3 sequences, 7% to 9.5% occurring once. Sequenced input: PBMCs. These receptors were taken from a human donor in good health (CMV status not recorded). Some clones in this sample may be carry-over from other donors' samples.

This clonotype came up a few times. This sequence joins TRBV20-1 and TRBJ2-3; D tentatively fits TRBD1 or TRBD2 (5 bases each). Germline V CDR1 and CDR2: DFQATT, SNEGSKA (reference sequence). CDR3 length: 14 residues. Trimming pared 0 bases from V and 2 bases from J, leaving 9 bases between. CDR3 region: CSARETGHTDTQYF. CDR3 coding DNA: TGCAGTGCTAGAGAAACGGGGCACACAGATACGCAGTATTTT.

This clonotype was seen many times. The V gene is TRBV25-1, the J gene TRBJ2-7, with 9 bases identical to TRBD2. Per germline, CDR1 MGHDK and CDR2 SYGVNS. The trim removed 0 bases at V and 0 bases at J, leaving 3 bases unmatched. This CDR3 region has 16 residues. CDR3 DNA sequence: TGTGCCAGCAGTGAATATAGCGGGGGCTTCTCCTACGAGCAGTACTTC. Its protein is CASSEYSGGFSYEQYF.

There are many counts of this clonotype. The chain uses TRBV20-1 and TRBJ2-7; D may be TRBD1 (6 bases). The CDR3 is 14 residues long. Germline V gene lookup returns CDR1 DFQATT and CDR2 SNEGSKA (reference sequence). The V end was cut by 0 bases, the J end by 2 bases, with 11 bases between. CDR3 in DNA: TGCAGTGCTAGAGACCCGGCAGGGGCCTACGAGCAGTACTTC. Amino acid sequence: CSARDPAGAYEQYF.

The CDR3: CSARRTGGNTEAFF. DNA for the CDR3: TGCAGTGCTAGACGGACAGGGGGCAACACTGAAGCTTTCTTT. The chain couples TRBV20-1 to TRBJ1-1; 11 bases are a match to TRBD1. This CDR3 region has 14 residues. The V gene's germline CDR1 is DFQATT and CDR2 SNEGSKA (reference sequence). V lost 2 bases and J lost 2; bases outside the gene matches: 1.

This clonotype was counted a few times. The J gene is TRBJ2-7, the V gene TRBV5-1; D tentatively fits TRBD1 or TRBD2 (5 bases each). The CDR3 covers 16 residues. The germline V gene encodes CDR1 SGHRS and CDR2 YFSETQ. V was shortened by 0 bases and J by 2 bases, with 15 bases between the two germline ends. In nucleotides, the CDR3 is TGCGCCAGCAGCTTGGCCTCGGGACGGCTACCCTACGAGCAGTACTTC. It specifies CASSLASGRLPYEQYF.

This clonotype showed up many times. The rearrangement uses TRBV7-9 and TRBJ1-1; tentatively, D is TRBD1 (5 bases). Trimming stripped 3 bases from V and 4 bases from J, with 15 bases between. Germline CDR1 is SEHNR and CDR2 is FQNEAQ (reference sequence). This CDR3 is 15 amino acids long. CDR3 sequence: CASSFQAGMGTEAFF. The CDR3 nucleotides are TGTGCCAGCAGCTTTCAGGCAGGGATGGGCACTGAAGCTTTCTTT.

To note about this clonotype: A much larger clone differs by one base, so this may be a read error. As the CDR3 is not closed by the conserved phenylalanine or tryptophan, this likely results from a read error. The CDR3 sequence is CSARNRDRGRNEQFS. The CDR3 DNA reads as TGCAGTGCTAGAAACCGGGACAGGGGGCGGAATGAGCAGTTCTCC. The chain recombines TRBV20-1 with TRBJ2-1, with 12 bases that match TRBD1. The CDR3 loop spans 15 amino acids. The ends lost 2 bases at V and 7 bases at J; junction bases unmatched: 6. Germline-derived CDR1 and CDR2 are DFQATT and SNEGSKA (reference sequence).

The chain couples TRBV4-1 to TRBJ1-1; TRBD1 matches at 7 bases. CDR3 length equals 14 residues. J was trimmed by 4 bases and V by 1 base; bases with no gene match: 3. CDR1 and CDR2 (germline): MGHRA, YSYEKL. In DNA form, the CDR3 reads TGCGCCAGCAGCCAAGGTCCAGGGGGCACTGAAGCTTTCTTT. Translation: CASSQGPGGTEAFF.

This clonotype was seen a handful of times. This chain links TRBV2 with TRBJ1-2, with TRBD1 matching 9 bases. CDR3 size: 15 residues. CDR1 is SNHLY, CDR2 FYNNEI, per germline. V lost 7 bases and J lost 2; bases outside the gene matches: 8. The CDR3, as DNA: TGTGCCAGCAAACTGACAGGGGGAGAAAACTATGGCTACACCTTC. As protein: CASKLTGGENYGYTF.

About this clonotype itself: A read error may be the cause here, since a much bigger clone is one base away. The missing conserved phenylalanine or tryptophan at the end of this CDR3 makes a read error likely. The CDR3: CATSRESDRNYGYTL. The CDR3 DNA sequence: TGTGCCACCAGCAGAGAATCTGACAGAAACTATGGCTACACCCTC. The chain combines TRBV15 with TRBJ1-2; the D gene is possibly TRBD1 (5 bases). The CDR3 is 15 residues long. Germline V gene data show CDR1 as LNHNV and CDR2 as YYDKDF (reference sequence). The germline V and J ends were trimmed by 0 bases and 2 bases, with 10 bases remaining between them.

V gene TRBV5-1 combines with J gene TRBJ2-1; D uncertain. Germline V gives CDR1 SGHRS, CDR2 YFSETQ. This CDR3 has 16 amino acids. V dropped 4 bases and J dropped 9 bases, with 23 bases sitting between them. CDR3 in amino acids: CASSPAGSFQPGEQFF. The CDR3 DNA reads TGCGCCAGCAGCCCAGCTGGAAGTTTCCAGCCCGGTGAGCAGTTCTTC. Together with reference TRBV5-1 and TRBJ2-1, the CDR3 gives the full variable domain: KAGVTQTPRYLIKTRGQQVTLSCSPISGHRSVSWYQQTPGQGLQFLFEYFSETQRNKGNFPGRFSGRQFSNSRSEMNVSTLELGDSALYLCASSPAGSFQPGEQFFGPGTRLTVL.

This clonotype was detected a few times. V and J are TRBV2 and TRBJ1-5; D remains unclear. This CDR3 comprises 13 residues. V gave up 7 bases and J gave up 1 base, with 8 bases separating them. Germline values: CDR1 SNHLY, CDR2 FYNNEI. This chain's CDR3 is CASTPESNQPQHF. In DNA form, the CDR3 reads TGTGCCAGCACGCCAGAGAGCAATCAGCCCCAGCATTTT.

This clonotype was observed at least ten times. The chain has TRBV28 and TRBJ1-3; a possible D gene is TRBD1 (5 bases). The CDR3 is made up of 17 amino acids. The V gene's germline CDR1 is MDHEN and CDR2 SYDVKM. Trimming stripped 5 bases from V and 0 bases from J, with 17 bases between. CDR3 sequence reads: CASSPPGQLISGNTIYF. CDR3 bases: TGTGCCAGCAGTCCCCCGGGGCAGCTTATCTCTGGAAACACCATATATTTT.

This clonotype occurred a few times. The chain joins TRBV9 to TRBJ1-5; 9 bases agree with TRBD1. The CDR3 sequence is 14 residues long. Germline V gives CDR1 SGDLS, CDR2 YYNGEE. Trimming removed 2 bases from V and 5 bases from J; junction bases left unmatched: 2. The CDR3 coding sequence is TGTGCCAGCAGCGTGGGACAGGGAGATCAGCCCCAGCATTTT. The encoded protein is CASSVGQGDQPQHF.

This clonotype was detected ten times or more. The rearrangement uses TRBV6-1 and TRBJ1-1, with D possibly TRBD1 on 6 matching bases. Germline V gene data show CDR1 as MNHNS and CDR2 as SASEGT. V was cut by 5 bases and J by 4 bases, with 11 bases left in between. This CDR3 region has 13 residues. In nucleotides, the CDR3 is TGTGCCAGCAGTACCAGGGGCGGCACTGAAGCTTTCTTT. Residues: CASSTRGGTEAFF.

The table lists this clonotype with many counts. This chain joins TRBV7-9 and TRBJ1-2, with D perhaps TRBD1 (5 bases). Germline assignment: CDR1 SEHNR and CDR2 FQNEAQ (reference sequence). The CDR3 has 15 residues. V shed 1 base and J shed 4 bases, with 13 bases lying between them. Written as DNA, the CDR3 is TGTGCCAGCAGCTTAGGGGACGGACAAGGCTATGGCTACACCTTC. Its protein is CASSLGDGQGYGYTF.

This clonotype was seen at least ten times. The V gene is TRBV19, the J gene TRBJ1-1; D may be TRBD1 (6 bases). V dropped 6 bases and J dropped 0 bases, with 11 bases sitting between them. CDR3 length: 14 amino acids. Germline V CDR1 and CDR2: LNHDA, SQIVND (reference sequence). Written as DNA, the CDR3 is TGTGCCAGTAGCCGAGGGGGGATGAACACTGAAGCTTTCTTT. It encodes CASSRGGMNTEAFF.

Notes on this clonotype: It may be a read error: a sequence one base away is much more abundant. The genes are TRBV19 and TRBJ2-4, with 9 bases lining up with TRBD1. In germline, CDR1 is LNHDA, CDR2 SQIVND (reference sequence). The CDR3 totals 13 residues. This CDR3 reads CASTGQGQNILYF. The CDR3 nucleotides are TGTGCCAGCACGGGACAGGGCCAAAACATTCTGTACTTC.

V is TRBV5-1 and J is TRBJ2-1; 7 bases line up with TRBD2. The CDR3 has 16 amino acids. Germline V gene data show CDR1 as SGHRS and CDR2 as YFSETQ. The trim removed 3 bases at V and 6 bases at J, leaving 12 bases unmatched. The CDR3 loop is CASSSSPSGPSNEQFF. CDR3 coding DNA: TGCGCCAGCAGCTCCAGCCCTAGCGGACCCAGCAATGAGCAGTTCTTC.

This clonotype was recorded many times. The chain has TRBV19 and TRBJ1-1, with D possibly matching TRBD1 (5 bases). This CDR3 is built from 12 residues. V lost 3 bases to trimming and J lost 8 bases, with 10 bases between them. Germline V gene sequence: CDR1 LNHDA, CDR2 SQIVND (reference sequence). The CDR3 region is CASSMAGTEAFF. CDR3 nucleotides: TGTGCCAGTAGTATGGCGGGGACCGAAGCTTTCTTT.